This T cell receptor beta chain was recorded in a study of beta chain features in type 1 diabetes. Study findings and constraints: The study found moderately but significantly shorter TCRB CDR3s in all four CD4+ subsets of Type 1 diabetes patients. A potential influence of HLA type upon TCRB rearrangement remained unresolved herein.

The V gene lost 3 bases and the J gene lost 0 bases, with 12 bases spanning the gap. CDR1 is MGHRA, CDR2 YSYEKL, per germline. This CDR3 contains 16 residues. TCRB transcripts that were expressed got sequenced, as all of the isolated RNA had been reverse transcribed. Libraries were prepared by immunoSEQ multiplex PCR; TCRdb keeps only in-frame clonotypes and omits some of them. Among tens of thousands of clones, 65% were seen once, and the ten largest hold over 2%. A word on this clone: The target antigen is unknown.

The V call is TRBV4-1, the J call TRBJ1-3; D remains unclear. The material sequenced was Tregs from blood. This TCR came from a woman aged 25 to 39 with type 1 diabetes. The CDR3: CASSQPDSSSGNTIYF. The CDR3 nucleotides are TGCGCCAGCAGCCAGCCGGACTCGAGCTCTGGAAACACCATATATTTT.